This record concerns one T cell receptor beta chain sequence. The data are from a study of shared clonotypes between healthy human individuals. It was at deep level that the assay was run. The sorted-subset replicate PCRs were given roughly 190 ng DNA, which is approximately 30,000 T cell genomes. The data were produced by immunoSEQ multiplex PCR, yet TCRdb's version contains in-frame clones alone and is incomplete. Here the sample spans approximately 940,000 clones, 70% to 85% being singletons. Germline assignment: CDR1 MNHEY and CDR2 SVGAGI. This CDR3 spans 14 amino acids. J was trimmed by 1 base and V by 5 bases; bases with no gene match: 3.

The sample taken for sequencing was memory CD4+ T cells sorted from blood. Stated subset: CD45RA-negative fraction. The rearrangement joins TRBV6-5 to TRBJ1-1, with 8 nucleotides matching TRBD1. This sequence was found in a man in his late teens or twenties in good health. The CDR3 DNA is TGTGCCAGCAGTCGACAGGGGACGAACACTGAAGCTTTCTTT. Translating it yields CASSRQGTNTEAFF.